The entry that follows covers one TCR beta chain sequence. Its target is not known. This sample was included in a study of T-cell reconstitution after alpha-beta-depleted transplantation in children. Study results and caveats: The study reportedly traced alpha-beta T cells about two months after transplant to several hundred expanded graft clones.

Unique molecular identifiers were used in preparing the TCRbeta library. A single record per CDR3 protein comes from TCRdb applying MiXCR to the PCR reads. The table includes around 800,000 distinct CDR3 sequences, approximately 15% detected once. V was cut by 5 bases and J by 2 bases, with 16 bases left in between. This CDR3 is 15 amino acids long. CDR1 is SGHVS and CDR2 is FNYEAQ in the germline V gene. The chain combines TRBV7-6 with TRBJ2-7; D tentatively fits TRBD1 or TRBD2 (7 bases each). The TCR originated in a male patient under 18 who had a stem cell transplant for acute lymphoblastic leukemia, so the T cells may come from the graft donor. The material sequenced was PBMCs, mostly from graft donor cells, taken 360 days after TCRalphabeta/CD19-depleted stem cell transplant. CDR3 in amino acids: CASSQQTGRAYEQYF. The DNA for the CDR3 is TGTGCCAGCAGCCAGCAGACAGGGAGGGCCTACGAGCAGTACTTC.